Shown below are 30 T cell receptor beta chains from a single sample sequenced in a study of blood T cell repertoires in COVID-19. The protocol was immunoSEQ multiplex PCR, while the TCRdb copy is restricted to in-frame clones and leaves out a portion. The sample has 90,000 to 100,000 clones, about 84% seen once. Sequenced input: peripheral blood. The source is a woman older than 75 with acute or convalescent COVID-19.

This sequence joins TRBV5-4 and TRBJ1-3, with D possibly TRBD1 on 6 matching bases. Germline values: CDR1 SGHNT, CDR2 YYREEE (reference sequence). This CDR3 has 16 amino acids. Trimming took off 0 bases at V and 7 bases at J, with 17 bases between the two ends. The CDR3 region is CASSLGLQGGLNTIYF. The DNA for the CDR3 is TGTGCCAGCAGCTTGGGATTACAGGGTGGTCTGAACACCATATATTTT. Full variable domain (rest looked up from reference TRBV5-4 and TRBJ1-3): ETGVTQSPTHLIKTRGQQVTLRCSSQSGHNTVSWYQQALGQGPQFIFQYYREEENGRGNFPPRFSGLQFPNYSSELNVNALELDDSALYLCASSLGLQGGLNTIYFGEGSWLTVV.

This clone was seen just once. The chain employs TRBV28 and TRBJ1-6; possible D gene TRBD1, 6 bases. Trimming left V 3 bases short and J 2 bases short, with 17 bases between. This CDR3 contains 18 residues. Germline assignment: CDR1 MDHEN and CDR2 SYDVKM. CDR3 in amino acids: CASSFVGNRAPYNSPLHF. The CDR3 nucleotides read TGTGCCAGCAGTTTTGTCGGTAACAGGGCCCCCTATAATTCACCCCTCCACTTT.

The chain is built from TRBV10-1 and TRBJ1-1; 8 bases map to TRBD1. CDR3 length: 15 residues. J lost 2 bases, V lost 3 bases, and 5 bases had no gene match. Germline-derived CDR1 and CDR2 are WNHNN and SYGVQD (reference sequence). The CDR3 spells CASSDQGALNTEAFF. The CDR3 DNA is TGCGCCAGCAGTGATCAGGGGGCGCTAAACACTGAAGCTTTCTTT.

The chain uses TRBV27 and TRBJ2-2, with TRBD2 matching over 11 bases. This CDR3 is 15 amino acids long. Germline assignment: CDR1 MNHEY and CDR2 SMNVEV (reference sequence). V was pared by 5 bases and J by 7 bases, with 6 bases of the junction left unmatched. CDR3 nucleotide sequence: TGTGCCAGCAGTGGGCTAGCGGGGGGCGACGGGGAGCTGTTTTTT. Protein product: CASSGLAGGDGELFF.

The rearrangement links TRBV6-1 to TRBJ1-5; D is uncertain. Trimming took 4 bases from V and 2 from J, leaving 15 bases between them. The CDR3 sequence is 16 residues long. Germline V CDR1 and CDR2: MNHNS, SASEGT. The CDR3 sequence: CASSVSLSGGNQPQHF. The CDR3 nucleotides are TGTGCCAGCAGTGTGTCTCTCAGTGGTGGCAATCAGCCCCAGCATTTT.

V and J are TRBV6-6 and TRBJ1-6, with TRBD1 matching 7 bases. CDR1 MNHNY and CDR2 SVGAGI come from the germline V gene (reference sequence). The CDR3 has 16 residues. V was clipped by 3 bases and J by 5 bases; unmatched bases: 7. The CDR3 loop is CASSYSPGTDNSPLHF. In nucleotides, the CDR3 is TGTGCCAGCAGTTATTCCCCCGGGACAGATAATTCACCCCTCCACTTT.

The chain links TRBV19 to TRBJ1-1; weak D call: TRBD1 (5 bases). Trimming took 7 bases from V and 3 from J, leaving 12 bases between them. Per the germline V gene, CDR1 is LNHDA and CDR2 is SQIVND (reference sequence). This CDR3 has 13 residues. This CDR3 is CASTGGGDTEAFF. The DNA for the CDR3 is TGTGCCAGTACCGGGGGAGGGGACACTGAAGCTTTCTTT.

This sequence joins TRBV20-1 and TRBJ1-5, with D uncertain. The ends were cut back, 3 bases at V and 5 bases at J, with 14 bases in the middle. CDR3 size: 14 residues. CDR1 and CDR2 from the germline V gene are DFQATT and SNEGSKA (reference sequence). The CDR3 loop is CSASRDGRDQPQHF. In nucleotides, the CDR3 is TGCAGTGCTAGTCGTGATGGGCGCGATCAGCCCCAGCATTTT.

This chain links TRBV11-2 with TRBJ1-2, with 7 bases identical to TRBD1. The CDR3 runs 13 residues. Unmatched junction bases numbered 5, after V lost 5 bases and J lost 5 bases. Germline values: CDR1 SGHAT, CDR2 FQNNGV. The CDR3 bases are TGTGCCAGCAGCCAGGGACAGCGTTATGGCTACACCTTC. Its translation: CASSQGQRYGYTF.

The rearrangement uses TRBV7-6 and TRBJ1-6; no clear D gene. Germline assignment: CDR1 SGHVS and CDR2 FNYEAQ. Deletions cut 0 bases from V and 4 bases from J, with 10 bases between. The CDR3 runs 16 residues. CDR3 DNA: TGTGCCAGCAGCTTAGCTGTTGAGGGATATAATTCACCCCTCCACTTT. Residues: CASSLAVEGYNSPLHF.

The CDR3 here is CASTPAPRGVYGYTF. Written as DNA, the CDR3 is TGTGCCAGCACCCCAGCTCCGCGGGGTGTATATGGCTACACCTTC. The V and J genes are TRBV6-5 and TRBJ1-2, with D uncertain. The V end was cut by 7 bases, the J end by 5 bases, with 20 bases between. This CDR3 contains 15 residues. Germline CDR1 reads MNHEY; CDR2 reads SVGAGI.

Details on this clone: A read error may produce the germline difference seen at one junction end. The CDR3 sequence: CASRDGPRWGCTF. CDR3 nucleotides: TGTGCCAGCAGGGACGGTCCCCGTTGGGGCTGCACCTTC. The rearrangement links TRBV12-3 or TRBV12-4 to TRBJ1-2, with D possibly being TRBD1 (5 bases). This CDR3 spans 13 amino acids.

The chain carries TRBV7-3 and TRBJ1-2; 9 bases map to TRBD1. This CDR3 region has 13 residues. Germline CDR1 is SGHTA and CDR2 is FQGTGA. Unmatched junction bases numbered 7, after V lost 6 bases and J lost 8 bases. The chain's CDR3 is CASRAGTGSGYTF. The CDR3 DNA reads as TGTGCCAGCAGGGCCGGGACAGGGTCCGGCTACACCTTC. The full variable domain, in which reference TRBV7-3 and TRBJ1-2 provide the parts outside the CDR3, is GAGVSQTPSNKVTEKGKYVELRCDPISGHTALYWYRQSLGQGPEFLIYFQGTGAADDSGLPNDRFFAVRPEGSVSTLKIQRTERGDSAVYLCASRAGTGSGYTFGSGTRLTVV.

This rearrangement joins TRBV4-2 to TRBJ1-3; 10 bases agree with TRBD1. V shed 2 bases and J 0 bases; nucleotides not matched to a gene: 10. CDR1 is LGHNA and CDR2 is YNFKEQ in the germline V gene. The CDR3 contains 19 residues. CDR3 in DNA: TGTGCCAGCAGCCAAACTTACGGGGACAGGGGTCGCTCTGGAAACACCATATATTTT. It specifies CASSQTYGDRGRSGNTIYF.

The rearrangement uses TRBV5-1 and TRBJ1-2; D not certain. CDR3 length equals 16 residues. Trimming cost V 1 base and J 0 bases, with 13 bases left between them. CDR1 and CDR2 from the germline V gene are SGHRS and YFSETQ. CDR3 loop: CASSLQAAPTNYGYTF. As DNA, the CDR3 is TGCGCCAGCAGCTTGCAGGCAGCACCGACTAACTATGGCTACACCTTC. The full variable domain, with the rest looked up from reference TRBV5-1 and TRBJ1-2, is KAGVTQTPRYLIKTRGQQVTLSCSPISGHRSVSWYQQTPGQGLQFLFEYFSETQRNKGNFPGRFSGRQFSNSRSEMNVSTLELGDSALYLCASSLQAAPTNYGYTFGSGTRLTVV.

The rearrangement joins TRBV19 to TRBJ1-2, with 9 bases matching TRBD1. Germline lookup yields CDR1 LNHDA and CDR2 SQIVND (reference sequence). The CDR3 consists of 15 residues. With V trimmed by 3 bases and J by 2 bases, 4 bases remained unmatched. The CDR3 DNA sequence: TGTGCCAGTAGTATCCCGGGACAGGGAAACTATGGCTACACCTTC. This translates into CASSIPGQGNYGYTF.

The rearrangement links TRBV11-3 to TRBJ2-2, with no clear D. Germline values: CDR1 SGHNT, CDR2 YENEEA. Trimming removed 5 bases from V and 6 bases from J, with 13 bases in between. CDR3 length: 14 residues. The CDR3: CASSPSPLAGELFF. Written as DNA, the CDR3 is TGTGCCAGCAGCCCCAGCCCGCTAGCCGGGGAGCTGTTTTTT.

The chain is built from TRBV5-4 and TRBJ2-5, with 7 bases fitting TRBD1. In germline, CDR1 is SGHNT, CDR2 YYREEE (reference sequence). There are 13 residues in the CDR3. J was trimmed by 2 bases and V by 4 bases; bases with no gene match: 2. CDR3 in amino acids: CASSGTEQETQYF. The CDR3 DNA sequence: TGTGCCAGCAGCGGGACAGAACAAGAGACCCAGTACTTC.

The chain combines TRBV10-3 with TRBJ1-4; maybe TRBD1 (6 bases). The CDR3 runs to 14 residues. The germline gives CDR1 ENHRY, CDR2 SYGVKD. V was trimmed by 7 bases and J by 7 bases, leaving 16 bases between them. CDR3 in amino acids: CAIKGAGESEKLFF. The DNA for the CDR3 is TGTGCCATCAAGGGTGCAGGGGAGAGTGAAAAACTGTTTTTT.

The gene calls are TRBV3-1 (or the pseudogene TRBV3-2) and TRBJ1-1; 7 positions match TRBD1. Germline values: CDR1 LGHDT, CDR2 YNNKEL (reference sequence). This CDR3 spans 15 amino acids. V was clipped by 2 bases and J by 1 base; unmatched bases: 4. This chain's CDR3 is CASSQQGQQNTEAFF. CDR3 bases: TGTGCCAGCAGCCAACAGGGACAGCAGAACACTGAAGCTTTCTTT.

In nucleotides, the CDR3 is TGTGCCATCAGTTGGACTAGCGGGGGGGGCTCCTACAATGAGCAGTTCTTC. Translated: CAISWTSGGGSYNEQFF. This chain joins TRBV10-3 and TRBJ2-1; 15 bases fit TRBD2. CDR3 length: 17 amino acids. Germline trimming cut 5 bases from V and 0 bases from J; bases unmatched to any gene: 2. Germline CDR1 reads ENHRY; CDR2 reads SYGVKD.

CDR3: CASRRTGGNQPQHF. CDR3 in DNA: TGTGCCAGCAGGCGGACAGGGGGCAATCAGCCCCAGCATTTT. The genes are TRBV28 and TRBJ1-5, with 9 positions matching TRBD1. CDR3 length: 14 residues. CDR1 is MDHEN and CDR2 is SYDVKM in the germline V gene. V was pared by 6 bases and J by 2 bases, with 2 bases of the junction left unmatched. Complete variable domain (other parts from reference TRBV28 and TRBJ1-5): DVKVTQSSRYLVKRTGEKVFLECVQDMDHENMFWYRQDPGLGLRLIYFSYDVKMKEKGDIPEGYSVSREKKERFSLILESASTNQTSMYLCASRRTGGNQPQHFGDGTRLSIL.

About this clone: At the DNA level, this CDR3 is encoded by other sequences in the same sample as well. V is TRBV5-4 and J is TRBJ2-1; the D gene is possibly TRBD2 (7 bases). Germline V gene data show CDR1 as SGHNT and CDR2 as YYREEE (reference sequence). The CDR3 is made up of 17 amino acids. The V and J ends lost 0 bases and 4 bases respectively, with 17 bases between them. The CDR3 DNA sequence: TGTGCCAGCAGCTTGGGCTTTAGTGGGGGGGCTTACAATGAGCAGTTCTTC. Translated, it gives CASSLGFSGGAYNEQFF.

The chain couples TRBV2 to TRBJ2-3, with 9 positions matching TRBD2. The CDR3 length is 11 residues. Per the germline V gene, CDR1 is SNHLY and CDR2 is FYNNEI. Unmatched junction bases numbered 3, after V lost 3 bases and J lost 14 bases. The CDR3 nucleotides read TGTGCCAGCAGTGAGTTGGGACTAGCGTATTTT. Its protein is CASSELGLAYF.

The chain recombines TRBV29-1 with TRBJ1-4; 9 bases line up with TRBD1. Per the germline V gene, CDR1 is SQVTM and CDR2 is ANQGSEA. CDR3 length equals 16 residues. Germline trimming cut 0 bases from V and 5 bases from J; bases unmatched to any gene: 7. In DNA form, the CDR3 reads TGCAGCGTTGAAGACAGCTCGGGACAGGGAAATGAAAAACTGTTTTTT. The encoded protein is CSVEDSSGQGNEKLFF.

The chain uses TRBV11-1 and TRBJ2-7; D call uncertain. The V end lost 4 bases, the J end lost 0 bases, and 7 bases lay between the germline ends. The germline V gene encodes CDR1 SGHAT and CDR2 FQDESV (reference sequence). The CDR3 spans 13 residues. This CDR3 is CASSSRSSYEQYF. CDR3 coding DNA: TGTGCCAGCAGCTCCCGGAGCTCCTACGAGCAGTACTTC.

This chain uses TRBV7-2 with TRBJ2-3; TRBD2 matches at 10 bases. This CDR3 has 16 amino acids. With V trimmed by 2 bases and J by 3 bases, 5 bases remained unmatched. Germline assignment: CDR1 SGHTA and CDR2 FQGNSA. DNA for the CDR3: TGTGCCAGCAGCTTAACGAGCGGGGGGGGAACAGATACGCAGTATTTT. This codes for CASSLTSGGGTDTQYF.

V is TRBV30 and J is TRBJ2-3; 9 bases agree with TRBD2. This CDR3 contains 17 residues. Germline V lookup: CDR1 GTSNPN, CDR2 SVGIG (reference sequence). The ends lost 4 bases at V and 5 bases at J; junction bases unmatched: 16. CDR3 DNA: TGTGCCTGGACTAAACCCGGGACTAGCCCATTCTTAGATACGCAGTATTTT. Its protein product is CAWTKPGTSPFLDTQYF. Based on the CDR3 plus reference TRBV30 and TRBJ2-3, the full variable domain is SQTIHQWPATLVQPVGSPLSLECTVEGTSNPNLYWYRQAAGRGLQLLFYSVGIGQISSEVPQNLSASRPQDRQFILSSKKLLLSDSGFYLCAWTKPGTSPFLDTQYFGPGTRLTVL.

The chain is built from TRBV5-1 and TRBJ1-1; 7 nucleotides agree with TRBD1. J gave up 0 bases and V 3 bases, and 8 bases lay outside the gene matches. This CDR3 spans 16 amino acids. From germline, CDR1 is SGHRS and CDR2 YFSETQ. CDR3 protein: CASSSSTGLMNTEAFF. The CDR3 nucleotides are TGCGCCAGCAGCTCATCGACAGGGTTGATGAACACTGAAGCTTTCTTT. The whole variable domain, remainder taken from reference TRBV5-1 and TRBJ1-1, is KAGVTQTPRYLIKTRGQQVTLSCSPISGHRSVSWYQQTPGQGLQFLFEYFSETQRNKGNFPGRFSGRQFSNSRSEMNVSTLELGDSALYLCASSSSTGLMNTEAFFGQGTRLTVV.

The CDR3 loop is CASRPDRVRETQYF. The CDR3 DNA follows: TGTGCCAGCAGGCCAGACAGGGTACGAGAGACCCAGTACTTC. The V call is TRBV11-2, the J call TRBJ2-5; 7 bases fit TRBD1. The CDR3 contains 14 residues. V shed 6 bases, J shed 4 bases, and the junction held 8 bases outside the gene matches. CDR1 and CDR2 from the germline V gene are SGHAT and FQNNGV.